The clone carrying this T cell receptor (beta chain) was seen just once. The sample comes from a study of blood T cell repertoires in COVID-19. Using immunoSEQ multiplex PCR, the repertoire was profiled, and TCRdb retains in-frame clones only, with some absent. This sample yields about 430,000 clones, of which 70% to 90% are seen a single time; 1.4% belongs to the top ten. This sequence was found in a woman aged 18 to 35 who had been exposed to COVID-19. The sequencing sample was made of PBMCs or T cells enriched from blood (not recorded which).

For the CDR3, the DNA is TGCGCCAGCAGCCAAGAGGGCAGCCATAACTACGAGCAGTACTTC. Translation gives CASSQEGSHNYEQYF. The genes are TRBV4-1 and TRBJ2-7, with D unresolved. Germline lookup yields CDR1 MGHRA and CDR2 YSYEKL. Trimming removed 0 bases at V and 3 bases at J, with 12 bases between. The CDR3 loop spans 15 amino acids.